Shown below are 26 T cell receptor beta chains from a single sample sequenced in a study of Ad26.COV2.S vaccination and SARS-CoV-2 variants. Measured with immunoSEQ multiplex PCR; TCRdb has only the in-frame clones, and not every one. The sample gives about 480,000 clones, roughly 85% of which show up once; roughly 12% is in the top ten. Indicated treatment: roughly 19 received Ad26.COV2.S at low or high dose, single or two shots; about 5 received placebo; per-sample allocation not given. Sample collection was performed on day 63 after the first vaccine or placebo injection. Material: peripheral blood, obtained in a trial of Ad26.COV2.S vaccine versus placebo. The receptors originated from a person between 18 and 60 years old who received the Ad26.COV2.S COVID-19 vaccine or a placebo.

The CDR3 sequence: CASSLDPGSYNEQFF. The CDR3 nucleotides read TGTGCCAGCAGCTTAGATCCGGGGTCCTACAATGAGCAGTTCTTC. V and J are TRBV7-2 and TRBJ2-1; possibly TRBD2 for D (5 bases). CDR1 and CDR2 (germline): SGHTA, FQGNSA. The CDR3 spans 15 residues. The V and J ends lost 1 base and 1 base respectively, with 8 bases between them.

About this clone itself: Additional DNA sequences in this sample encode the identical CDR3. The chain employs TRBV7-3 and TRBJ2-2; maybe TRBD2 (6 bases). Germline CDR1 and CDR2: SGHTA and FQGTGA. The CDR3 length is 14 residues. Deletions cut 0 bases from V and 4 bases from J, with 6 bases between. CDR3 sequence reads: CASSLTGGTGELFF. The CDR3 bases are TGTGCCAGCAGCTTAACGGGAGGCACCGGGGAGCTGTTTTTT.

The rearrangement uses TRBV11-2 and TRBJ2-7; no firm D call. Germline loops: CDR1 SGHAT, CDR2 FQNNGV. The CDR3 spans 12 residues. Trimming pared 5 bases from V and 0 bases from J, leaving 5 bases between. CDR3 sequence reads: CASSPRSYEQYF. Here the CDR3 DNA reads TGTGCCAGCAGCCCCCGCTCCTACGAGCAGTACTTC.

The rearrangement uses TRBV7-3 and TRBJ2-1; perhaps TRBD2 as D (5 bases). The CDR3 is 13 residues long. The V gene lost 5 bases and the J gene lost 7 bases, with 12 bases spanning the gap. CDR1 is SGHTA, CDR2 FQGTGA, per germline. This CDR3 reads CASSPDSGNEQFF. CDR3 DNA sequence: TGTGCCAGCAGCCCGGACTCGGGGAATGAGCAGTTCTTC.

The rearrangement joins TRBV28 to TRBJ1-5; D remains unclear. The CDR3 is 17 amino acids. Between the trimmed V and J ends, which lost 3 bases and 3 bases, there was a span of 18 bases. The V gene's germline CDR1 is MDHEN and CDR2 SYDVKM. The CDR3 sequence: CASSFERAGEINQPQHF. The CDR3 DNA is TGTGCCAGCAGTTTTGAGCGGGCAGGCGAAATCAATCAGCCCCAGCATTTT.

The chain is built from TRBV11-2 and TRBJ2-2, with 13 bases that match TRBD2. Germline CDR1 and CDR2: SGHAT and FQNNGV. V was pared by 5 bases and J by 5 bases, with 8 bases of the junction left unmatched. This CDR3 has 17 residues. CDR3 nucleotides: TGTGCCAGCAGCCGGACTAGCGGGAGTACATGGACCGGGGAGCTGTTTTTT. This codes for CASSRTSGSTWTGELFF.

CDR3: CASSLDWGLANIQYF. The CDR3 bases are TGCGCCAGCAGCTTGGACTGGGGGCTGGCAAACATTCAGTACTTC. The rearrangement links TRBV5-1 to TRBJ2-4; tentatively, D is TRBD1 (6 bases). The CDR3 spans 15 residues. V was pared by 0 bases and J by 6 bases, with 13 bases between. Per germline, CDR1 SGHRS and CDR2 YFSETQ.

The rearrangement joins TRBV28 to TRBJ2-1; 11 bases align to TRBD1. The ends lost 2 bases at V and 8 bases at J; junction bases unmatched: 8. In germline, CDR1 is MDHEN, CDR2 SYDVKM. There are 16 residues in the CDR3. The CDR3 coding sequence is TGTGCCAGCAGTTTAGCGGGACAGGGGGGTACGGATGAGCAGTTCTTC. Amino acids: CASSLAGQGGTDEQFF.

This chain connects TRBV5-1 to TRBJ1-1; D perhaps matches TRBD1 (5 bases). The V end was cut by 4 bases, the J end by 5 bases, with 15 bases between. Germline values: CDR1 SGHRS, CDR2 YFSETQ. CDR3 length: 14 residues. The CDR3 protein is CASSSQGGRTEAFF. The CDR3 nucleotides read TGCGCCAGCAGCAGCCAGGGAGGAAGGACTGAAGCTTTCTTT.

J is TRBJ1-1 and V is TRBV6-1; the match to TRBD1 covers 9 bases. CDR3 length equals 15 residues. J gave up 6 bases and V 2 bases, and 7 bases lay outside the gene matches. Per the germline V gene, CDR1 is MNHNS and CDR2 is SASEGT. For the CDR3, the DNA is TGTGCCAGCAGTGAATTGGGGACAGGGTCATCTGAAGCTTTCTTT. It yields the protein CASSELGTGSSEAFF.

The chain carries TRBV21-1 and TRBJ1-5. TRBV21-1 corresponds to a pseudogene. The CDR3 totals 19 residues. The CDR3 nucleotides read TGTGCCACCCCCGCCCCTCCTCCCCGGCGGAACTATAGCAATCAGCCCCAGCATTTT. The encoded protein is CATPAPPPRRNYSNQPQHF.

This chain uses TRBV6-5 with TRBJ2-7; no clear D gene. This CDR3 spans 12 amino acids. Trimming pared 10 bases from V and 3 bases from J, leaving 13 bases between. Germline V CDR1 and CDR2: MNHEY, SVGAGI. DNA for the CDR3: TGTGCCACCCAAAGTGAGTTCTACGAGCAGTACTTC. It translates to CATQSEFYEQYF.

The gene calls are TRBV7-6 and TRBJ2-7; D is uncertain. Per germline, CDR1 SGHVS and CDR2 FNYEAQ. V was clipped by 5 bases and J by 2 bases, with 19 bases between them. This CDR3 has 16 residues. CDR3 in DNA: TGTGCCAGCAGCCGATTTTTCTTCCCCCTGACCTACGAGCAGTACTTC. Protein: CASSRFFFPLTYEQYF.

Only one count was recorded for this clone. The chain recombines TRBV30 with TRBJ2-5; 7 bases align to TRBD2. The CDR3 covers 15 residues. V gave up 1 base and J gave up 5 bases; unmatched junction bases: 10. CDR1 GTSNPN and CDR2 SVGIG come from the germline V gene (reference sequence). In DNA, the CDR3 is TGTGCCTGGAGTGCGCCGGGGAGGGATAGGGAGACCCAGTACTTC. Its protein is CAWSAPGRDRETQYF.

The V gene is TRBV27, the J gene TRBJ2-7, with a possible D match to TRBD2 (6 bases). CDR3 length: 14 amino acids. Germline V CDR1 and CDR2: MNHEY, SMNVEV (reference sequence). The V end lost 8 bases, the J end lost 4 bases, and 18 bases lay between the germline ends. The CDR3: CASARLSGLYEQYF. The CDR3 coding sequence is TGTGCCAGCGCCAGACTAAGCGGGCTTTACGAGCAGTACTTC.

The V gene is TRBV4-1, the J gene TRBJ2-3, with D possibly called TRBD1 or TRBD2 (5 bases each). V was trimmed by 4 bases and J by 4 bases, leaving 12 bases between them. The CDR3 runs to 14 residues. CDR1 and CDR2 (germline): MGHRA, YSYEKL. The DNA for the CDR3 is TGCGCCAGCAGCCGTACGGGGCCGGCAGATACGCAGTATTTT. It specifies CASSRTGPADTQYF.

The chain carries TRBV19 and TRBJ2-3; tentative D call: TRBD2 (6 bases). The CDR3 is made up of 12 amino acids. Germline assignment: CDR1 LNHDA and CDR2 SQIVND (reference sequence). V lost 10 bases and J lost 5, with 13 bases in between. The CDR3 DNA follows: TGTGCCACCACCAAGGGAGGAGATACGCAGTATTTT. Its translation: CATTKGGDTQYF.

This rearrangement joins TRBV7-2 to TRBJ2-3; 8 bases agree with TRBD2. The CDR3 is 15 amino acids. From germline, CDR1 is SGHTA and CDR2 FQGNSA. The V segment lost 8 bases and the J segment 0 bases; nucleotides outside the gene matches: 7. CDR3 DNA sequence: TGTGCCAGCGGAAGCGGGGGAGCTAGCACAGATACGCAGTATTTT. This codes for CASGSGGASTDTQYF.

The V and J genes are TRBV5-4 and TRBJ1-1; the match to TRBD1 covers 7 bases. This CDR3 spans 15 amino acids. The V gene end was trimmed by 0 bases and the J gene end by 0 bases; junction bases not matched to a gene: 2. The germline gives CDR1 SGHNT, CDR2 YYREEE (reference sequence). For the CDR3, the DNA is TGTGCCAGCAGCTTGGAGGGGACAGTGAACACTGAAGCTTTCTTT. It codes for CASSLEGTVNTEAFF.

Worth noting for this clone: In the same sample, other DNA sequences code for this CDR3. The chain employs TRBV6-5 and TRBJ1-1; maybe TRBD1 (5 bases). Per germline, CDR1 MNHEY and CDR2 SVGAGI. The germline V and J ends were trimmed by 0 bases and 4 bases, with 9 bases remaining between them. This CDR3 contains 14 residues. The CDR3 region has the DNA TGTGCCAGCAGTTACTCAAGGGGAGGCACTGAAGCTTTCTTT. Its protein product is CASSYSRGGTEAFF.

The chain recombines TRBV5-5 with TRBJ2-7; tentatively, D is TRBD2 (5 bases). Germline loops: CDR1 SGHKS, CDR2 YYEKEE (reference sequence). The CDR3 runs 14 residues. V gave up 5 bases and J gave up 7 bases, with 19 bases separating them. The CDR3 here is CASRQMGEGQEQYF. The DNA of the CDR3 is TGTGCCAGCAGGCAAATGGGAGAGGGTCAGGAGCAGTACTTC.

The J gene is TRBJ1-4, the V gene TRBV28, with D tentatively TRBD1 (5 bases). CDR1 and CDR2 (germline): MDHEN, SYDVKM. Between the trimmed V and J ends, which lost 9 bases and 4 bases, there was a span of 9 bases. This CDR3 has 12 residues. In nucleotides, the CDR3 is TGTGCCAGTGACAGCCTTAATGAAAAACTGTTTTTT. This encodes CASDSLNEKLFF.

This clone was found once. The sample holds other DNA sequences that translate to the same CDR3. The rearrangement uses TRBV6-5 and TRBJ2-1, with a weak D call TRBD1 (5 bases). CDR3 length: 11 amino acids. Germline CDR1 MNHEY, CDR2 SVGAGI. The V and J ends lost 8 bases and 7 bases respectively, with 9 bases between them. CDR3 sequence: CASRQGNEQFF. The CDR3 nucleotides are TGTGCCAGCCGGCAGGGTAATGAGCAGTTCTTC.

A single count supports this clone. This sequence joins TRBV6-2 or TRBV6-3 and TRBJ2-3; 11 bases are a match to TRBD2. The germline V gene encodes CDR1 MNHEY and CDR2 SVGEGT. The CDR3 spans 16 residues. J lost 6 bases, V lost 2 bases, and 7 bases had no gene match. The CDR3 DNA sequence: TGTGCCAGCAGTTACGAACTAGCGGGAGCCGGTGATACGCAGTATTTT. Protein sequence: CASSYELAGAGDTQYF.

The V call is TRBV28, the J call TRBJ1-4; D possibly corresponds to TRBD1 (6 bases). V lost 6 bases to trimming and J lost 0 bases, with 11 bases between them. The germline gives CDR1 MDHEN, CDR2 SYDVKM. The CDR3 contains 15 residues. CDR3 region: CASRRDTSTNEKLFF. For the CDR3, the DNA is TGTGCCAGCAGGCGGGACACCTCAACTAATGAAAAACTGTTTTTT. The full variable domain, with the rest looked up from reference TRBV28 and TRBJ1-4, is DVKVTQSSRYLVKRTGEKVFLECVQDMDHENMFWYRQDPGLGLRLIYFSYDVKMKEKGDIPEGYSVSREKKERFSLILESASTNQTSMYLCASRRDTSTNEKLFFGSGTQLSVL.

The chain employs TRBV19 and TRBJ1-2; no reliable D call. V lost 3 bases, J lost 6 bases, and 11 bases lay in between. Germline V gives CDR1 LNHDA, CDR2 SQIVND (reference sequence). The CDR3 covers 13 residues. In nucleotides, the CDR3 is TGTGCCAGTAGTATCACACAGAAGAATGGCTACACCTTC. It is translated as CASSITQKNGYTF.